Listed below are T cell receptor beta chains from one sample, sequenced in a study of T-cell reconstitution after alpha-beta-depleted transplantation in children. TCRdb recomputed calls from the PCR reads with MiXCR, one row per CDR3 protein. The sample has 360,000 or so distinct CDR3 sequences; roughly 22% are singletons. Sequencing used PBMCs from the stem cell graft donor, obtained from the stem cell graft. These receptors all come from a human donor who donated a stem cell graft to a child with acute myeloid leukemia. CDR3s include the opening cysteine and the closing phenylalanine or tryptophan. The D gene is left open where the match is weak. Size values are once, few and many counts, or a class for expanded clones, and some rows have none.

v_gene	d_gene	j_gene	abundance	CDR3aa	CDR3nt
TRBV18	TRBD2	TRBJ2-1	few	CASSPGGAGVRQFF	TGTGCCAGCTCACCGGGAGGAGCGGGAGTCCGGCAGTTCTTC
TRBV12-3/TRBV12-4	TRBD1	TRBJ2-7	few	CASSERQGPAYEQYF	TGTGCCAGCAGTGAACGACAGGGACCTGCTTACGAGCAGTACTTC
TRBV4-1	-	TRBJ2-2	many	CASSQGTSSTGELFF	TGCGCCAGCAGCCAAGGTACTAGTTCAACCGGGGAGCTGTTTTTT
TRBV7-9	TRBD1	TRBJ2-7	few	CASSPPGQGASYEQYF	TGTGCCAGCAGCCCGCCGGGACAGGGGGCGTCCTACGAGCAGTACTTC
TRBV12-3/TRBV12-4	TRBD1	TRBJ1-1	few	CAASGQGSTEAFF	TGTGCCGCCTCGGGACAGGGGTCCACTGAAGCTTTCTTT
TRBV18	-	TRBJ2-7	few	CASSPPSGYEQYF	TGTGCCAGCTCACCACCGTCGGGCTACGAGCAGTACTTC
TRBV29-1	-	TRBJ2-1	few	CSVGQGTINEQFF	TGCAGCGTTGGCCAGGGGACTATCAATGAGCAGTTCTTC
TRBV5-6	TRBD2	TRBJ2-5	many	CASSLRTRQETQYF	TGTGCCAGCAGCTTACGGACTAGACAAGAGACCCAGTACTTC
TRBV7-2	-	TRBJ2-1	-	CASSSGLPGNEQFF	TGTGCCAGCAGCTCAGGCCTGCCGGGGAATGAGCAGTTCTTC
TRBV7-9	-	TRBJ2-2	-	CASRIRDLTGELFF	TGTGCCAGCAGAATACGGGATCTCACCGGGGAGCTGTTTTTT
TRBV6-5	TRBD1	TRBJ2-7	few	CASSWTGAHEQYF	TGTGCCAGCAGTTGGACAGGGGCCCACGAGCAGTACTTC
TRBV11-1	-	TRBJ2-1	-	CASSLGLVSGPLSYNEQFF	TGTGCCAGCAGCTTAGGTTTAGTATCAGGACCACTTTCTTACAATGAGCAGTTCTTC
TRBV4-3	-	TRBJ2-1	many	CASSQIPPRVYNEQFF	TGCGCCAGCAGCCAAATTCCCCCTCGCGTCTACAATGAGCAGTTCTTC
TRBV27	TRBD1	TRBJ1-5	many	CASSLGQGNQPQHF	TGTGCCAGCAGTTTGGGACAGGGCAATCAGCCCCAGCATTTT
TRBV5-6	TRBD1	TRBJ2-1	few	CASSLVGQGTNEQFF	TGTGCCAGCAGCTTGGTAGGACAGGGCACCAATGAGCAGTTCTTC
TRBV3-1	-	TRBJ1-5	-	CASSQGAEGHQPQHF	TGTGCCAGCAGCCAAGGGGCGGAAGGGCATCAGCCCCAGCATTTT
TRBV5-1	-	TRBJ2-7	many	CASSVFSEGYEQYF	TGCGCCAGCAGCGTGTTTAGCGAGGGCTACGAGCAGTACTTC
TRBV7-6	-	TRBJ2-7	few	CASSLGLGESYEQYF	TGTGCCAGCAGCTTAGGGCTGGGCGAGTCCTACGAGCAGTACTTC
TRBV12-3/TRBV12-4	-	TRBJ1-6	few	CAGSRGLENSPLHF	TGTGCCGGAAGCCGGGGGCTTGAAAATTCACCCCTCCACTTT
TRBV12-3/TRBV12-4	TRBD2	TRBJ2-7	many	CASSLHRDYLEQYF	TGTGCCAGCAGTTTACACCGGGACTACCTCGAGCAGTACTTC
TRBV20-1	TRBD1	TRBJ1-5	-	CSARVGTVYQPQHF	TGCAGTGCTAGAGTGGGGACAGTCTATCAGCCCCAGCATTTT
TRBV7-2	TRBD1	TRBJ2-1	-	CASSFGTGSDEQFF	TGTGCCAGCAGCTTTGGGACAGGAAGCGATGAGCAGTTCTTC
TRBV5-1	-	TRBJ2-2	few	CASSPNRYRSNTGELFF	TGCGCCAGCAGCCCCAATCGTTACAGGTCGAACACCGGGGAGCTGTTTTTT
TRBV12-3/TRBV12-4	-	TRBJ1-1	-	CASRLGVAGQADTEAFF	TGTGCCAGCAGGCTAGGGGTGGCAGGGCAGGCGGACACTGAAGCTTTCTTT
TRBV7-9	-	TRBJ2-2	-	CASSLFINTGELFF	TGTGCCAGCAGCTTATTTATTAACACCGGGGAGCTGTTTTTT
TRBV12-3/TRBV12-4	TRBD1	TRBJ2-5	few	CASRAQNRGQLYLETQYF	TGTGCCAGCAGAGCCCAAAACAGGGGGCAGTTGTATTTGGAGACCCAGTACTTC
TRBV20-1	TRBD2	TRBJ2-1	-	CSARDKKAAGAYEQFF	TGCAGTGCTAGAGATAAAAAGGCGGCGGGAGCATATGAGCAGTTCTTC
TRBV11-2	-	TRBJ2-2	few	CASRMRRSGDTGELFF	TGTGCCAGCAGAATGCGAAGGTCGGGGGACACCGGGGAGCTGTTTTTT
TRBV2	TRBD2	TRBJ2-7	few	CASSSGAGVYEQYF	TGTGCCAGCAGCTCAGGCGCGGGGGTCTACGAGCAGTACTTC
TRBV25-1	-	TRBJ2-1	few	CATRSGDARNEQFF	TGTGCCACTCGCTCGGGGGACGCCAGGAATGAGCAGTTCTTC
TRBV6-5	TRBD1	TRBJ2-1	few	CASSYRQGVYNEQFF	TGTGCCAGCAGTTACAGACAGGGGGTTTACAATGAGCAGTTCTTC
TRBV30	-	TRBJ2-5	-	CAWSDGRQTQYF	TGTGCCTGGAGTGACGGGCGACAGACCCAGTACTTC
TRBV12-3/TRBV12-4	TRBD2	TRBJ2-5	-	CASSRRLAGGPRETQYF	TGTGCCAGCAGTCGCCGACTAGCGGGAGGCCCCCGGGAGACCCAGTACTTC
TRBV6-1	TRBD2	TRBJ2-3	few	CASTAIAGTSTDTQYF	TGTGCCAGCACCGCGATAGCGGGGACTAGCACAGATACGCAGTATTTT
TRBV29-1	TRBD2	TRBJ2-1	-	CSAEGGTGRILAGGRAYNEQFF	TGCAGCGCCGAAGGGGGGACGGGGAGGATACTAGCGGGAGGTAGGGCCTACAATGAGCAGTTCTTC
TRBV20-1	-	TRBJ2-4	-	CSARPQLADKNIQYF	TGCAGTGCGAGACCCCAGTTGGCGGATAAAAACATTCAGTACTTC
TRBV28	-	TRBJ2-1	few	CASSFRQKKYNEQFF	TGTGCCAGCAGTTTTCGGCAGAAAAAATACAATGAGCAGTTCTTC
TRBV4-2	TRBD1	TRBJ2-1	few	CASSQASGQGRNEQFF	TGTGCCAGCAGCCAAGCTTCGGGACAGGGTCGTAATGAGCAGTTCTTC
TRBV13	TRBD1	TRBJ2-1	few	CASSYGDRINEQFF	TGTGCCAGCAGCTACGGGGACAGAATCAATGAGCAGTTCTTC
TRBV7-2	-	TRBJ1-4	-	CASSFAGGDEKLFF	TGTGCCAGCAGCTTCGCAGGAGGGGATGAAAAACTGTTTTTT
TRBV20-1	TRBD2	TRBJ2-3	-	CSAKAGGSTDTQYF	TGCAGTGCTAAGGCGGGAGGTAGCACAGATACGCAGTATTTT
TRBV28	-	TRBJ1-4	-	CASNGVGNEKLFF	TGTGCCAGCAACGGGGTCGGAAATGAAAAACTGTTTTTT
TRBV10-3	-	TRBJ1-1	-	CAISEPRHLNTEVFF	TGTGCCATCAGTGAGCCACGACACCTGAACACTGAAGTTTTCTTT
TRBV3-1	-	TRBJ2-5	-	CASSHSNGETQYF	TGTGCCAGCAGCCATTCGAACGGTGAGACCCAGTACTTC
TRBV10-3	TRBD1	TRBJ1-2	many	CAISEPTTGSPGYTF	TGTGCCATCAGTGAACCAACGACAGGGTCTCCTGGCTACACCTTC
TRBV28	TRBD1	TRBJ2-5	many	CASSPTGTGPQETQYF	TGTGCCAGCAGTCCCACCGGGACAGGGCCACAAGAGACCCAGTACTTC
TRBV5-5	-	TRBJ1-1	-	CASSLGLQNTEAFF	TGTGCCAGCAGCTTAGGCCTGCAGAACACTGAAGCTTTCTTT
TRBV4-1	-	TRBJ1-4	-	CASSQVTAHNEKLFF	TGCGCCAGCAGCCAAGTGACGGCTCATAATGAAAAACTGTTTTTT
TRBV28	-	TRBJ2-7	few	CASSLREDYYEQYF	TGTGCCAGCAGTTTACGAGAGGACTACTACGAGCAGTACTTC
TRBV5-1	TRBD2	TRBJ2-7	-	CASSLVSGREVYEQYF	TGCGCCAGCAGCTTGGTGAGCGGGCGGGAGGTCTACGAGCAGTACTTC
TRBV11-2	TRBD2	TRBJ2-1	few	CASSLGPLAGRWGEYNEQFF	TGTGCCAGCAGCTTAGGTCCGCTAGCGGGAAGGTGGGGGGAGTACAATGAGCAGTTCTTC
TRBV12-3/TRBV12-4	TRBD1	TRBJ1-5	few	CASSRTGVGNQPQHF	TGTGCCAGCAGTCGTACAGGGGTTGGAAATCAGCCCCAGCATTTT